This TCR beta chain appears in the sequencing data of a study of immune cell composition in non-small cell lung cancer. In the study overall: Tumours were mainly lung adenocarcinoma or squamous cell carcinoma.

The table came from immunoSEQ multiplex PCR; TCRdb's copy has only in-frame clones and leaves some out. The sample includes some 5,100 clones, approximately 90% of them seen just once. In this sample, this clone turned up once. The antigen is undetermined. This CDR3 region has 11 residues. Germline-derived CDR1 and CDR2 are GTSNPN and SVGIG (reference sequence). With 2 bases removed from V and 5 bases from J, the gap between germline ends came to 6 bases. Normal lung sampling was at least 3 cm from the tumour, as distant as possible. Frozen unsorted single-cell suspensions supplied the genomic DNA. The study, taken as a whole, reports: Squamous carcinomas (around 80%) more often had tumour-associated clones >0.5% than adenocarcinomas (roughly 35%).

Sequenced input: non-adjacent lung tissue. The chain combines TRBV30 with TRBJ2-5; D not certain. The sequence came from a human donor with non-small cell lung cancer. Some clones in this sample may be carry-over from other donors' samples. The DNA for the CDR3 is TGTGCCTGGAGTTCGGTCGAGACCCAGTACTTC. Translated, it gives CAWSSVETQYF.